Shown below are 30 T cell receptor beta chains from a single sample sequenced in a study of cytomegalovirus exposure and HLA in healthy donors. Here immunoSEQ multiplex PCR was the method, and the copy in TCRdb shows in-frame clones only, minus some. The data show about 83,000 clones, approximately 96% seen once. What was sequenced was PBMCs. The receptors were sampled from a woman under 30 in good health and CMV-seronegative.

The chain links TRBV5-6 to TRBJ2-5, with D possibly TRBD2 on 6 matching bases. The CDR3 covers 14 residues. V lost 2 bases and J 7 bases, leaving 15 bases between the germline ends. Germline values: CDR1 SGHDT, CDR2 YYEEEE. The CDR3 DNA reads TGTGCCAGCAGCTTTGAGGGAGGCGTGGTGACCCAGTACTTC. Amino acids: CASSFEGGVVTQYF.

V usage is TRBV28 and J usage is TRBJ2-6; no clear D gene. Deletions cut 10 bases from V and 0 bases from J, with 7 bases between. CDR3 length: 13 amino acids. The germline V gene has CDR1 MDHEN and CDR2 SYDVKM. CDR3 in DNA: TGTGCCATCGTCAGCTCTGGGGCCAACGTCCTGACTTTC. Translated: CAIVSSGANVLTF. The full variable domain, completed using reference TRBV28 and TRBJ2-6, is DVKVTQSSRYLVKRTGEKVFLECVQDMDHENMFWYRQDPGLGLRLIYFSYDVKMKEKGDIPEGYSVSREKKERFSLILESASTNQTSMYLCAIVSSGANVLTFGAGSRLTVL.

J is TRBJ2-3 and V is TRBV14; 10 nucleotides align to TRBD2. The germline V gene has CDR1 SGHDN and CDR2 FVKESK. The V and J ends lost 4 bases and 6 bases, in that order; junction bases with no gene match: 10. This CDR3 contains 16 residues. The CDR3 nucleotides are TGTGCCAGCAGCCGGAGCACTAGCGGGATGTTGGATACGCAGTATTTT. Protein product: CASSRSTSGMLDTQYF. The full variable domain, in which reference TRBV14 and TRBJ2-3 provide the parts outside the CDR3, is EAGVTQFPSHSVIEKGQTVTLRCDPISGHDNLYWYRRVMGKEIKFLLHFVKESKQDESGMPNNRFLAERTGGTYSTLKVQPAELEDSGVYFCASSRSTSGMLDTQYFGPGTRLTVL.

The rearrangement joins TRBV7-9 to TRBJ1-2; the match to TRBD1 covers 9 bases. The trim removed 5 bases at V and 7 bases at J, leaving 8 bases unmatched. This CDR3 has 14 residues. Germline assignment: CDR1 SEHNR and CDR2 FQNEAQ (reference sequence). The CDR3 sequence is CASSAQTGGGGYTF. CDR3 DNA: TGTGCCAGCAGCGCCCAGACAGGGGGAGGTGGCTACACCTTC.

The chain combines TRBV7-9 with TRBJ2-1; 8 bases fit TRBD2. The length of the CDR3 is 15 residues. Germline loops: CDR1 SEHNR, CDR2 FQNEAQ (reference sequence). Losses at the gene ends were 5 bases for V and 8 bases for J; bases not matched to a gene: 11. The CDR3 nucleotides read TGTGCCAGCAGCCAGAGCGGGAGCCGTGGGGATGAGCAGTTCTTC. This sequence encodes CASSQSGSRGDEQFF.

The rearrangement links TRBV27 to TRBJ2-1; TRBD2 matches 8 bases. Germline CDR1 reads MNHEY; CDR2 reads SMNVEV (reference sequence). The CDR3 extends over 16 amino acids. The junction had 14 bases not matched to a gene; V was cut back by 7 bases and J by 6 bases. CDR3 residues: CASKQPGIAGRNEQFF. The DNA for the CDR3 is TGTGCCAGCAAACAACCCGGGATAGCGGGGCGCAATGAGCAGTTCTTC.

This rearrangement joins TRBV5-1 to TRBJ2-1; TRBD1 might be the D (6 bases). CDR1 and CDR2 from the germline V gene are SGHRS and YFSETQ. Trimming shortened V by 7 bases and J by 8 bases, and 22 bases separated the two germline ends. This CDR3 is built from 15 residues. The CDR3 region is CASQRTGRHRDEQFF. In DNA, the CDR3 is TGCGCCAGCCAAAGAACCGGACGGCACAGGGATGAGCAGTTCTTC.

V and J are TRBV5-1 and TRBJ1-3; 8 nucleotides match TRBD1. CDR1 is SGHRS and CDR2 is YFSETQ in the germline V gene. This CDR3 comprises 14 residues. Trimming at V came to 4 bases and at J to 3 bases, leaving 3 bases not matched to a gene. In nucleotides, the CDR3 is TGCGCCAGCAGCCCGGACAGGGTTGGAAACACCATATATTTT. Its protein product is CASSPDRVGNTIYF.

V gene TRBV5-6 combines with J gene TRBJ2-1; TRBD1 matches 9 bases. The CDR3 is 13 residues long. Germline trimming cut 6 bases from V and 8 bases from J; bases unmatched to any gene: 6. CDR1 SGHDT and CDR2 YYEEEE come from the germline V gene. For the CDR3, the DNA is TGTGCCAGCAAAACTACAGGGGGCGATGAGCAGTTCTTC. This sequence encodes CASKTTGGDEQFF. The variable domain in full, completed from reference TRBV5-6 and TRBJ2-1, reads DAGVTQSPTHLIKTRGQQVTLRCSPKSGHDTVSWYQQALGQGPQFIFQYYEEEERQRGNFPDRFSGHQFPNYSSELNVNALLLGDSALYLCASKTTGGDEQFFGPGTRLTVL.

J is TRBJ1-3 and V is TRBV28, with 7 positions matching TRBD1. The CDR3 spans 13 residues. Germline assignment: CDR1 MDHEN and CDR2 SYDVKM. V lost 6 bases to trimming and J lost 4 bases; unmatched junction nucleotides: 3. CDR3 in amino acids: CASRRQGGNTIYF. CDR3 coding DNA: TGTGCCAGCAGGAGACAGGGCGGAAACACCATATATTTT. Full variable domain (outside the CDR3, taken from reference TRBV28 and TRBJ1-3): DVKVTQSSRYLVKRTGEKVFLECVQDMDHENMFWYRQDPGLGLRLIYFSYDVKMKEKGDIPEGYSVSREKKERFSLILESASTNQTSMYLCASRRQGGNTIYFGEGSWLTVV.

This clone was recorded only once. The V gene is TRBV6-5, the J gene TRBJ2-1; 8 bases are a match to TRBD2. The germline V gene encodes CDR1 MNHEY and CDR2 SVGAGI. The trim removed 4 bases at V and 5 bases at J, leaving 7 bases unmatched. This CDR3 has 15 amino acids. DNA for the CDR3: TGTGCCAGCAGTTCAAGCGGGAGCCCAAACAATGAGCAGTTCTTC. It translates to CASSSSGSPNNEQFF.

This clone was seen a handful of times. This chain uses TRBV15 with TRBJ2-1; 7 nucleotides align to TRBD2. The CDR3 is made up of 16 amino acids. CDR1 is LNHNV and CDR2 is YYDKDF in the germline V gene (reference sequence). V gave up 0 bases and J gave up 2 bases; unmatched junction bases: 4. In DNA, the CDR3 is TGTGCCACCAGCAGAGATGTGGCGGGGGCCTACAATGAGCAGTTCTTC. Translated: CATSRDVAGAYNEQFF. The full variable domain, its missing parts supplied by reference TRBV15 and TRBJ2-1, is DAMVIQNPRYQVTQFGKPVTLSCSQTLNHNVMYWYQQKSSQAPKLLFHYYDKDFNNEADTPDNFQSRRPNTSFCFLDIRSPGLGDTAMYLCATSRDVAGAYNEQFFGPGTRLTVL.

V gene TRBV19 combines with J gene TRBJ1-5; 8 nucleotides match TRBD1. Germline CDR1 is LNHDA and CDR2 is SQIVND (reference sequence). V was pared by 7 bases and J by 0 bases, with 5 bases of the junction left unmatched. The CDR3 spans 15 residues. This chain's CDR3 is CASTRTGNSNQPQHF. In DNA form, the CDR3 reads TGTGCCAGTACCCGGACAGGGAATAGCAATCAGCCCCAGCATTTT.

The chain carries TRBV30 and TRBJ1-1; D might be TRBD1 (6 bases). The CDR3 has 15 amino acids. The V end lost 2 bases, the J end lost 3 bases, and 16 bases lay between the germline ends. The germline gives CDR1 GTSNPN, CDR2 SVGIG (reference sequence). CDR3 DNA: TGTGCCTGGAGTCCCCAGGGGCCACTATACACTGAAGCTTTCTTT. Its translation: CAWSPQGPLYTEAFF.

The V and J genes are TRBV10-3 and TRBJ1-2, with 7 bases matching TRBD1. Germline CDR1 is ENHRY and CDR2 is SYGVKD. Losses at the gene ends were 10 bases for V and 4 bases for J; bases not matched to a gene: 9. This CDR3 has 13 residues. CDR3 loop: CATQAGQFYGYTF. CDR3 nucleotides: TGTGCCACCCAGGCGGGACAGTTCTATGGCTACACCTTC.

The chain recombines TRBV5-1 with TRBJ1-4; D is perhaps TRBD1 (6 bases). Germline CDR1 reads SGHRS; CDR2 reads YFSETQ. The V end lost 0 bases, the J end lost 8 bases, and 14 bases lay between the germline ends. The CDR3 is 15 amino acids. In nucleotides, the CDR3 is TGCGCCAGCAGCTTGGCCGTGGGGGCTGGGGAAAAACTGTTTTTT. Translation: CASSLAVGAGEKLFF.

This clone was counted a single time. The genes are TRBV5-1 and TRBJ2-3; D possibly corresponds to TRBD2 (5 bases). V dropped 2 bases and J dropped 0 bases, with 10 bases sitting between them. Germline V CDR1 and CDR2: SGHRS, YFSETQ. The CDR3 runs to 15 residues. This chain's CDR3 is CASSFRGTSTDTQYF. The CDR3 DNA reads TGCGCCAGCAGCTTTCGGGGAACTAGCACAGATACGCAGTATTTT.

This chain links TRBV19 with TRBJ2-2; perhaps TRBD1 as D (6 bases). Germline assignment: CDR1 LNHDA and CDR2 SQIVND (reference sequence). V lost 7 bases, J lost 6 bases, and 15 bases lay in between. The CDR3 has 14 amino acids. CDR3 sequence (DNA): TGTGCCAGTACCGCAATCCAGGGGCCCGGGGAGCTGTTTTTT. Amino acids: CASTAIQGPGELFF.

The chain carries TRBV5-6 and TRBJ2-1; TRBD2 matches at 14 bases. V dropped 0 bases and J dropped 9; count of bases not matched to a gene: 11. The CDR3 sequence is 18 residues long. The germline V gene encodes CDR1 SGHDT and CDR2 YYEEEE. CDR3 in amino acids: CASSLEGWGLAGVTEQFF. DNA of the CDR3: TGTGCCAGCAGCTTGGAGGGGTGGGGACTAGCGGGAGTCACTGAGCAGTTCTTC.

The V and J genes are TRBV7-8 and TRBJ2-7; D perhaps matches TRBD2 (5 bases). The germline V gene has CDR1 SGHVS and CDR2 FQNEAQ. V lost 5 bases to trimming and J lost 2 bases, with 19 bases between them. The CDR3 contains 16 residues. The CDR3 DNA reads TGTGCCAGCAGCCCCGCCCCTGGACTTCTTCCCTACGAGCAGTACTTC. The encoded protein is CASSPAPGLLPYEQYF.

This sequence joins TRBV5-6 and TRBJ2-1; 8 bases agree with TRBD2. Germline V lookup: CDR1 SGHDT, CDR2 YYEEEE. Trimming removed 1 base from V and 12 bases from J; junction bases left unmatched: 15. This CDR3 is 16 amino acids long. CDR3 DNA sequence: TGTGCCAGCAGCTTGTCCCCGGGACTAGAGTCGGTGGGGCAGTTCTTC. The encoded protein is CASSLSPGLESVGQFF.

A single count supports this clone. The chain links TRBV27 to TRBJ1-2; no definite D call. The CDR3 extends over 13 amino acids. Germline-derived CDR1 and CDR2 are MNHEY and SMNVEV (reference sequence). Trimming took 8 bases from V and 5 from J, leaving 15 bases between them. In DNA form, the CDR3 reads TGTGCCAGCCGGCCCGGGGTTTATTATGGCTACACCTTC. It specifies CASRPGVYYGYTF.

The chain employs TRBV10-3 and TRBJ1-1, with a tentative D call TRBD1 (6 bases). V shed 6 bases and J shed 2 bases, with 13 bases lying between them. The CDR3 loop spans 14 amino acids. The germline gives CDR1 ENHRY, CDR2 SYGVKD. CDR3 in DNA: TGTGCCATCAGAAGACAGGCGGATAACACTGAAGCTTTCTTT. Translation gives CAIRRQADNTEAFF.

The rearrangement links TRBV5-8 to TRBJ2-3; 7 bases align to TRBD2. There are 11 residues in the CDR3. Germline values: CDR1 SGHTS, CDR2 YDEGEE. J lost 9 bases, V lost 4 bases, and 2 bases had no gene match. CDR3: CASSREVTQYF. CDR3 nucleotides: TGTGCCAGCAGCCGGGAGGTCACGCAGTATTTT.

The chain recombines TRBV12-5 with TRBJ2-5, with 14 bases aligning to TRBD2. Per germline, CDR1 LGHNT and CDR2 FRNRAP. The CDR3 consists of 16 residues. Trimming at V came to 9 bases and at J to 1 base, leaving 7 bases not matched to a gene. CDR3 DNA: TGTGCTAGCGGAATGGGGACTAGCGGGGGCCAAGAGACCCAGTACTTC. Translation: CASGMGTSGGQETQYF. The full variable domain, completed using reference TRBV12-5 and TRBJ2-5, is DARVTQTPRHKVTEMGQEVTMRCQPILGHNTVFWYRQTMMQGLELLAYFRNRAPLDDSGMPKDRFSAEMPDATLATLKIQPSEPRDSAVYFCASGMGTSGGQETQYFGPGTRLLVL.

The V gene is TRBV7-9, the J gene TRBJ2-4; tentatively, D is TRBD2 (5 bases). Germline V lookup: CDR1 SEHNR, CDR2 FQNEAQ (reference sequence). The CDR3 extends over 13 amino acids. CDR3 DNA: TGTGCGATAAACCGGGGTTCACAAAACATTCAGTACTTC. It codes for CAINRGSQNIQYF.

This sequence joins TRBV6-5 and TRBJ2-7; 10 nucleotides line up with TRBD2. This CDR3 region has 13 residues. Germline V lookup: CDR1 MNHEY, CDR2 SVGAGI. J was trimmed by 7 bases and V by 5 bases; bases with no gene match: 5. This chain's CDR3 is CASSVAGGWEQYF. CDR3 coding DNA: TGTGCCAGCAGTGTAGCGGGAGGTTGGGAGCAGTACTTC.

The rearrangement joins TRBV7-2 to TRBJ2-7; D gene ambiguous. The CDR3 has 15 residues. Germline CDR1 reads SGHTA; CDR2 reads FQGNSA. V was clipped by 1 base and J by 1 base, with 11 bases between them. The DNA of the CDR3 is TGTGCCAGCAGCTTAGTTTTCCGCGGTTCCTACGAGCAGTACTTC. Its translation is CASSLVFRGSYEQYF.

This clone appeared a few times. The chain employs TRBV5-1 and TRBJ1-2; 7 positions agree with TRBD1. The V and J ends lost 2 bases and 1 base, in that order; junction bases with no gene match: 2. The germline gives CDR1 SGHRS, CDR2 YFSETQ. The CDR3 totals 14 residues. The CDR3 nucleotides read TGCGCCAGCAGCTTCGGACAGGTTAACTATGGCTACACCTTC. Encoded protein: CASSFGQVNYGYTF.

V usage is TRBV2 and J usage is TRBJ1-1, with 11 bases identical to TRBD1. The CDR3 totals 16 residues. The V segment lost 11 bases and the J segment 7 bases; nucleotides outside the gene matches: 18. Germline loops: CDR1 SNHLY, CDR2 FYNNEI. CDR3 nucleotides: TGTGCCTCTTCCCCCAGGACAGGGGGCGCGGGCAGTGAAGCTTTCTTT. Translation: CASSPRTGGAGSEAFF.